This is a list of T cell receptor beta chains from one sample in a study of OX40 agonist ivuxolimab in advanced cancers. Assay used: immunoSEQ multiplex PCR; TCRdb lists only in-frame clones, some missing. The data hold 70,000 to 90,000 clones, with approximately 89% observed a single time. Here the sequenced sample was CD4+ or CD8+ T cells sorted from blood, taken in a trial of the OX40 agonist ivuxolimab. All receptors come from an adult with an advanced solid tumor such as melanoma, head and neck, liver or kidney cancer. CDR3s include the opening cysteine and the closing phenylalanine or tryptophan. D genes are given only for firm matches. Some rows have no size entry. The others give once, few or many, or a class for an expanded clone.

v_call	clone_size	j_call	cdr3_length	d_call	cdr3_aa	cdr3_nt
TRBV6-6	few	TRBJ2-2	16	TRBD2	CASSYRTSGRKGELFF	TGTGCCAGCAGTTATAGGACTAGCGGGAGGAAGGGGGAGCTGTTTTTT
TRBV18	once	TRBJ1-6	17	TRBD1	CASSRDRISSYNSPLHF	TGTGCCAGCTCACGGGACAGGATCAGCTCCTATAATTCACCCCTCCACTTT
TRBV5-1	few	TRBJ2-1	13	NA	CASSLEWYNEQFF	TGCGCCAGCAGCTTGGAATGGTACAATGAGCAGTTCTTC
TRBV6-5	NA	TRBJ1-1	13	NA	CASSAPVGTEAFF	TGTGCCAGCAGTGCCCCGGTGGGCACTGAAGCTTTCTTT
TRBV7-8	NA	TRBJ1-4	13	NA	CASRRSFGEKLFF	TGTGCCAGCAGGAGGTCTTTTGGTGAAAAACTGTTTTTT
TRBV9	NA	TRBJ2-7	13	TRBD2	CASSSRTRGEQYF	TGTGCCAGCAGCTCCAGGACTAGGGGCGAGCAGTACTTC
TRBV18	NA	TRBJ1-1	13	NA	CASSQGVGGEAFF	TGTGCCAGCTCACAGGGGGTGGGAGGTGAAGCTTTCTTT
TRBV5-4	NA	TRBJ1-1	12	NA	CASSLANTEAFF	TGTGCCAGCAGCTTGGCCAACACTGAAGCTTTCTTT
TRBV28	NA	TRBJ1-1	14	TRBD1	CASGTDRVQTEAFF	TGTGCCAGCGGTACTGACAGGGTACAAACTGAAGCTTTCTTT
TRBV6-1	NA	TRBJ1-2	15	NA	CASSPGVGGNYGYTF	TGTGCCAGCAGTCCCGGGGTAGGAGGGAACTATGGCTACACCTTC
TRBV2	NA	TRBJ2-7	14	NA	CASLQLAPRGRQYF	TGTGCCAGCTTGCAATTGGCACCACGAGGTCGGCAGTACTTC
TRBV2	NA	TRBJ2-7	14	NA	CASSSQGPSYEQYF	TGTGCCAGCAGCTCACAGGGCCCTTCCTACGAGCAGTACTTC